These 30 T cell receptor beta chains originate from one sample sequenced in a study of OX40 agonist ivuxolimab in advanced cancers. The protocol was immunoSEQ multiplex PCR, while the TCRdb copy is restricted to in-frame clones and leaves out a portion. The sample contains about 88,000 clones, 87% of which appear only once. Sequenced here: CD4+ or CD8+ T cells sorted from blood, sampled in a trial of the OX40 agonist ivuxolimab. Receptor source: an adult with an advanced solid tumor such as melanoma, head and neck, liver or kidney cancer.

This clone is a singleton in its sample. This rearrangement joins TRBV12-5 to TRBJ2-7; the match to TRBD1 covers 11 bases. CDR1 and CDR2 (germline): LGHNT, FRNRAP. V shed 7 bases, J shed 6 bases, and the junction held 8 bases outside the gene matches. CDR3 length: 14 residues. The CDR3 nucleotides read TGTGCTAGTGCCCCTCCCGGGACAGGGGGCGAGCAGTACTTC. This translates into CASAPPGTGGEQYF.

The rearrangement uses TRBV19 and TRBJ2-2; the match to TRBD1 covers 8 bases. This CDR3 has 17 amino acids. V shed 8 bases, J shed 3 bases, and the junction held 14 bases outside the gene matches. CDR1 is LNHDA, CDR2 SQIVND, per germline (reference sequence). The CDR3 bases are TGTGCCAGTGCCAGGGCAGGGGGCGCAGGGGACACCGGGGAGCTGTTTTTT. It specifies CASARAGGAGDTGELFF.

This sequence joins TRBV6-1 and TRBJ1-5; possibly TRBD1 for D (5 bases). This CDR3 contains 14 residues. Trimming cost V 8 bases and J 6 bases, with 17 bases left between them. The germline V gene encodes CDR1 MNHNS and CDR2 SASEGT. The CDR3: CASDTGGRSQPQHF. The CDR3 bases are TGTGCCAGCGACACGGGGGGTCGGAGTCAGCCCCAGCATTTT.

The CDR3 sequence is CASSSLAGVPNEQFF. The DNA for the CDR3 is TGTGCCAGCAGCTCCCTAGCGGGAGTTCCGAATGAGCAGTTCTTC. This sequence joins TRBV7-6 and TRBJ2-1, with 10 bases identical to TRBD2. The V segment lost 4 bases and the J segment 7 bases; nucleotides outside the gene matches: 7. In germline, CDR1 is SGHVS, CDR2 FNYEAQ. This CDR3 region has 15 residues.

The rearrangement joins TRBV11-2 to TRBJ1-2; tentatively, D is TRBD1 (6 bases). Germline CDR1 and CDR2: SGHAT and FQNNGV. This CDR3 region has 16 residues. V gave up 5 bases and J gave up 2 bases, with 18 bases separating them. CDR3 region: CASSRGDTGGNYGYTF. The CDR3 region has the DNA TGTGCCAGCAGCAGGGGGGATACAGGTGGGAACTATGGCTACACCTTC.

This chain uses TRBV6-9 with TRBJ2-1; 7 nucleotides align to TRBD2. CDR3 length: 14 residues. Per the germline V gene, CDR1 is MNHGY and CDR2 is SVAAGI. V lost 6 bases and J lost 4; bases outside the gene matches: 6. CDR3 region: CASSPGGGYNEQFF. The CDR3 DNA follows: TGTGCCAGCAGCCCAGGCGGGGGTTACAATGAGCAGTTCTTC.

The V gene is TRBV9, the J gene TRBJ2-1, with D tentatively TRBD2 (5 bases). CDR1 SGDLS and CDR2 YYNGEE come from the germline V gene. The germline V and J ends were trimmed by 0 bases and 9 bases, with 10 bases remaining between them. The CDR3 spans 13 residues. The CDR3 DNA reads as TGTGCCAGCAGCGTAGCTACGGCGGGTGAGCAGTTCTTC. Protein sequence: CASSVATAGEQFF. Using reference TRBV9 and TRBJ2-1 for the parts outside the CDR3, the full variable domain is DSGVTQTPKHLITATGQRVTLRCSPRSGDLSVYWYQQSLDQGLQFLIQYYNGEERAKGNILERFSAQQFPDLHSELNLSSLELGDSALYFCASSVATAGEQFFGPGTRLTVL.

The chain joins TRBV27 to TRBJ1-1, with a weak D call TRBD1 (5 bases). Germline loops: CDR1 MNHEY, CDR2 SMNVEV (reference sequence). V lost 3 bases and J lost 3, with 11 bases in between. CDR3 length equals 14 residues. The CDR3: CASSFRGKDTEAFF. The CDR3 nucleotides read TGTGCCAGCAGTTTTAGGGGTAAGGACACTGAAGCTTTCTTT.

The rearrangement joins TRBV10-3 to TRBJ2-5, with 11 bases fitting TRBD2. V lost 5 bases and J lost 5; bases outside the gene matches: 7. This CDR3 contains 15 residues. Germline V gene lookup returns CDR1 ENHRY and CDR2 SYGVKD. The DNA of the CDR3 is TGTGCCATCAGTTTGACTAGCGGGGTAGAGGAGACCCAGTACTTC. The encoded protein is CAISLTSGVEETQYF.

Only one count was recorded for this clone. The chain employs TRBV4-1 and TRBJ2-5; 9 bases line up with TRBD1. Germline V gene sequence: CDR1 MGHRA, CDR2 YSYEKL. V was clipped by 5 bases and J by 4 bases; unmatched bases: 11. The CDR3 covers 16 residues. The CDR3 bases are TGCGCCAGCAGCTCCCGGACAGGGGAGGGACTAGAGACCCAGTACTTC. It specifies CASSSRTGEGLETQYF.

The V gene is TRBV11-2, the J gene TRBJ1-4; no reliable D call. This CDR3 is built from 13 residues. Trimming pared 3 bases from V and 5 bases from J, leaving 7 bases between. Germline V lookup: CDR1 SGHAT, CDR2 FQNNGV. In DNA form, the CDR3 reads TGTGCCAGCAGCTTGGGAGGGAATGAAAAACTGTTTTTT. It is translated as CASSLGGNEKLFF.

The V gene is TRBV21-1, the J gene TRBJ2-3; TRBD2 is taken as the D call from the table, unchecked against the DNA. TRBV21-1 is termed a pseudogene. The CDR3 has 17 residues. In DNA form, the CDR3 reads TGTGCCACTCCTAGGACTAGCGGGGGGGCCAGTACAGATACGCAGTATTTT. It encodes CATPRTSGGASTDTQYF.

This chain connects TRBV7-2 to TRBJ2-1; D might be TRBD2 (6 bases). Germline CDR1 reads SGHTA; CDR2 reads FQGNSA. The CDR3 spans 16 residues. V lost 1 base to trimming and J lost 0 bases, with 10 bases between them. CDR3 loop: CASSLVGGVSYNEQFF. The DNA for the CDR3 is TGTGCCAGCAGCTTAGTCGGCGGGGTCTCCTACAATGAGCAGTTCTTC.

The chain links TRBV12-5 to TRBJ2-5, with 9 bases matching TRBD1. This CDR3 is 14 amino acids long. V was clipped by 5 bases and J by 7 bases; unmatched bases: 8. CDR1 and CDR2 (germline): LGHNT, FRNRAP. CDR3 sequence: CASGPGQGFPTQYF. The CDR3 nucleotides are TGTGCTAGTGGTCCCGGACAGGGGTTTCCGACCCAGTACTTC.

This clone was counted a single time. The chain has TRBV5-1 and TRBJ2-5, with TRBD1 matching 9 bases. This CDR3 spans 16 amino acids. With V trimmed by 0 bases and J by 5 bases, 8 bases remained unmatched. CDR1 and CDR2 from the germline V gene are SGHRS and YFSETQ. The CDR3 sequence: CASSLGPTGGRETQYF. DNA for the CDR3: TGCGCCAGCAGCTTGGGTCCTACAGGGGGCAGGGAGACCCAGTACTTC.

V gene TRBV2 combines with J gene TRBJ2-3, with D perhaps given as TRBD1 or TRBD2 (6 bases each). V was shortened by 3 bases and J by 4 bases, with 14 bases between the two germline ends. Germline CDR1 reads SNHLY; CDR2 reads FYNNEI. CDR3 length: 15 amino acids. The CDR3 loop is CASSEIGGAADTQYF. The CDR3 nucleotides are TGTGCCAGCAGTGAGATCGGGGGCGCCGCAGATACGCAGTATTTT. Complete variable domain (other parts from reference TRBV2 and TRBJ2-3): EPEVTQTPSHQVTQMGQEVILRCVPISNHLYFYWYRQILGQKVEFLVSFYNNEISEKSEIFDDQFSVERPDGSNFTLKIRSTKLEDSAMYFCASSEIGGAADTQYFGPGTRLTVL.

This sequence joins TRBV7-2 and TRBJ2-5; 8 nucleotides agree with TRBD2. The junction had 6 bases not matched to a gene; V was cut back by 1 base and J by 5 bases. The CDR3 has 15 amino acids. Germline V gives CDR1 SGHTA, CDR2 FQGNSA. CDR3 loop: CASSLGSGTWETQYF. In DNA, the CDR3 is TGTGCCAGCAGCTTAGGTAGCGGGACTTGGGAGACCCAGTACTTC.

The chain carries TRBV4-1 and TRBJ1-1, with 7 bases aligning to TRBD1. Trimming took 4 bases from V and 3 from J; bases not matched to a gene: 5. Germline CDR1 is MGHRA and CDR2 is YSYEKL. The CDR3 is 14 amino acids. CDR3 sequence: CASSRQGKDTEAFF. Here the CDR3 DNA reads TGCGCCAGCAGCCGACAGGGTAAGGACACTGAAGCTTTCTTT.

The chain couples TRBV4-1 to TRBJ2-7, with D possibly called TRBD1 or TRBD2 (5 bases each). This CDR3 has 19 residues. V was trimmed by 1 base and J by 1 base, leaving 23 bases between them. CDR1 MGHRA and CDR2 YSYEKL come from the germline V gene. As DNA, the CDR3 is TGCGCCAGCAGCCAAGGGCCCTGGCGCAGGGTGACGGGATCCTACGAGCAGTACTTC. This translates into CASSQGPWRRVTGSYEQYF.

This clone has a single count. The CDR3 DNA is TGTGCCAGCAGTCCCGACAGGGGAGACACCGGGGAGCTGTTTTTT. Amino acid sequence: CASSPDRGDTGELFF. V usage is TRBV27 and J usage is TRBJ2-2, with TRBD1 matching 8 bases. This CDR3 is 15 amino acids long. V was pared by 5 bases and J by 3 bases, with 5 bases of the junction left unmatched. The germline CDR1 and CDR2 sequences are MNHEY and SMNVEV (reference sequence).

The genes are TRBV7-8 and TRBJ1-2; D unresolved. From germline, CDR1 is SGHVS and CDR2 FQNEAQ. The CDR3 sequence is 14 residues long. Trimming stripped 2 bases from V and 0 bases from J, with 7 bases between. The CDR3, as DNA: TGTGCCAGCAGCTTAACCCGACCTAACTATGGCTACACCTTC. This encodes CASSLTRPNYGYTF.

The J gene is TRBJ2-3, the V gene TRBV2, with TRBD1 identical over 8 bases. With 3 bases clipped from V and 2 bases from J, the junction kept 4 bases outside the gene matches. Germline CDR1 and CDR2: SNHLY and FYNNEI. This CDR3 has 15 amino acids. CDR3 region: CASSEGTGYTDTQYF. The CDR3 region has the DNA TGTGCCAGCAGTGAGGGGACAGGTTACACAGATACGCAGTATTTT.

The gene calls are TRBV2 and TRBJ1-1; D might be TRBD1 (6 bases). Germline V CDR1 and CDR2: SNHLY, FYNNEI. This CDR3 spans 13 amino acids. Trimming stripped 9 bases from V and 0 bases from J, with 11 bases between. The CDR3 DNA sequence: TGTGCCAGTCGCCGGACAGTGAACACTGAAGCTTTCTTT. This translates into CASRRTVNTEAFF. Complete variable domain (other parts from reference TRBV2 and TRBJ1-1): EPEVTQTPSHQVTQMGQEVILRCVPISNHLYFYWYRQILGQKVEFLVSFYNNEISEKSEIFDDQFSVERPDGSNFTLKIRSTKLEDSAMYFCASRRTVNTEAFFGQGTRLTVV.

DNA for the CDR3: TGTGCCAGCAGCTTTAGGTCGAACACCGGGGAGCTGTTTTTT. Encoded protein: CASSFRSNTGELFF. The chain carries TRBV11-3 and TRBJ2-2; D uncertain. The CDR3 has 14 residues. The V end lost 3 bases, the J end lost 0 bases, and 5 bases lay between the germline ends. Germline V gene sequence: CDR1 SGHNT, CDR2 YENEEA.

The CDR3 sequence: CASSPWGHEQYF. The CDR3 DNA reads as TGCGCCAGCAGCCCCTGGGGTCACGAGCAGTACTTC. This rearrangement joins TRBV4-1 to TRBJ2-7; D is ambiguous. The germline V gene has CDR1 MGHRA and CDR2 YSYEKL. The CDR3 is 12 amino acids. V was shortened by 4 bases and J by 5 bases, with 9 bases between the two germline ends.

This rearrangement joins TRBV7-2 to TRBJ1-1; D ambiguous. The CDR3 is 14 residues long. Germline V gene data show CDR1 as SGHTA and CDR2 as FQGNSA. Trimming took off 5 bases at V and 4 bases at J, with 14 bases between the two ends. CDR3 in DNA: TGTGCCAGCAGCGAAGTAGGGTTGAGCACTGAAGCTTTCTTT. Translated, it gives CASSEVGLSTEAFF.

This clone is a singleton in its sample. V gene TRBV29-1 combines with J gene TRBJ1-6, with 8 bases identical to TRBD1. Per the germline V gene, CDR1 is SQVTM and CDR2 is ANQGSEA. The CDR3 is made up of 14 amino acids. J was trimmed by 6 bases and V by 7 bases; bases with no gene match: 8. The CDR3 region has the DNA TGCAGCGCTAGGGGGGACAGGCCTAATTCACCCCTCCACTTT. This codes for CSARGDRPNSPLHF.

This chain links TRBV11-2 with TRBJ2-7, with 7 bases matching TRBD1. Per germline, CDR1 SGHAT and CDR2 FQNNGV. There are 16 residues in the CDR3. J lost 3 bases, V lost 2 bases, and 10 bases had no gene match. Here the CDR3 DNA reads TGTGCCAGCAGCTTACCTCTGACAGGGACCTTCTACGAGCAGTACTTC. Its translation is CASSLPLTGTFYEQYF.

This chain uses TRBV6-5 with TRBJ2-1, with D tentatively TRBD1 or TRBD2 (5 bases each). Trimming took 6 bases from V and 5 from J, leaving 17 bases between them. In germline, CDR1 is MNHEY, CDR2 SVGAGI. The CDR3 sequence is 15 residues long. This chain's CDR3 is CASRSPRDGNNEQFF. CDR3 coding DNA: TGTGCCAGCAGGTCTCCTCGGGACGGTAACAATGAGCAGTTCTTC.

V gene TRBV14 combines with J gene TRBJ1-3; TRBD1 is a possible D gene (5 bases). The CDR3 is made up of 17 amino acids. CDR1 is SGHDN and CDR2 is FVKESK in the germline V gene. V lost 4 bases and J 0 bases, leaving 16 bases between the germline ends. The CDR3 sequence is CASSRNHRTSSGNTIYF. DNA for the CDR3: TGTGCCAGCAGCCGGAATCACAGGACGAGCTCTGGAAACACCATATATTTT.